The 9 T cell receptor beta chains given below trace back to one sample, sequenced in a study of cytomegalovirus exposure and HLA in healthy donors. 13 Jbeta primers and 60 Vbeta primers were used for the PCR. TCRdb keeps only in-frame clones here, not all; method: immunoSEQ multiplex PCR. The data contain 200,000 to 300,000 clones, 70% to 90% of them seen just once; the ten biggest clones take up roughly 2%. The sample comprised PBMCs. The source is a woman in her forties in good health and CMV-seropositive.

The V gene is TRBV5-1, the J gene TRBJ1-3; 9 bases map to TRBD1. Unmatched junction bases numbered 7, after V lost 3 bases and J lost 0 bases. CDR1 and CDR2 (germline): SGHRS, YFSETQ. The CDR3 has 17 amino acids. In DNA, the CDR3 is TGCGCCAGCAGCTGGGGACAGGGAACCGTCTCTGGAAACACCATATATTTT. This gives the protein CASSWGQGTVSGNTIYF.

For the CDR3, the DNA is TGTGCCAGCAGCCCTGTCGGGGGAGGGAACGAGCAGTACTTC. Its protein product is CASSPVGGGNEQYF. The chain employs TRBV4-2 and TRBJ2-7; 7 bases are shared with TRBD2. Germline CDR1 LGHNA, CDR2 YNFKEQ. The CDR3 contains 14 residues. The J segment lost 5 bases and the V segment lost 4 bases, leaving 8 bases of the junction unmatched.

The CDR3 DNA reads as TGTGCCAGCACCCTGACAGGGTCCGGGGAGCTGTTTTTT. Translation: CASTLTGSGELFF. J is TRBJ2-2 and V is TRBV2; 7 nucleotides match TRBD1. Germline V gives CDR1 SNHLY, CDR2 FYNNEI. V lost 7 bases to trimming and J lost 6 bases; unmatched junction nucleotides: 5. The CDR3 has 13 residues.

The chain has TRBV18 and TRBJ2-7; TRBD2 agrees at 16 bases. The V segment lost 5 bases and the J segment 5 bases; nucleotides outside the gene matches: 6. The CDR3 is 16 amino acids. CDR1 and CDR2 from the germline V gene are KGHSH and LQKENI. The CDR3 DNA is TGTGCCAGCTCAGGGACTAGCGGGAGGGCCGGGAACGAGCAGTACTTC. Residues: CASSGTSGRAGNEQYF. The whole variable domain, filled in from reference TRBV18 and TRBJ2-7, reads NAGVMQNPRHLVRRRGQEARLRCSPMKGHSHVYWYRQLPEEGLKFMVYLQKENIIDESGMPKERFSAEFPKEGPSILRIQQVVRGDSAAYFCASSGTSGRAGNEQYFGPGTRLTVT.

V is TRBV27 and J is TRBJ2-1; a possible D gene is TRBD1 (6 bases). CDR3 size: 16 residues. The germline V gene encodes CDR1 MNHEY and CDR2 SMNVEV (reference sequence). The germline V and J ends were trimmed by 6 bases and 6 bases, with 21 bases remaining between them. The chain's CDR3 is CASRKPGHVVSNEQFF. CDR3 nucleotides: TGTGCCAGCAGGAAACCGGGACACGTAGTTTCCAATGAGCAGTTCTTC.

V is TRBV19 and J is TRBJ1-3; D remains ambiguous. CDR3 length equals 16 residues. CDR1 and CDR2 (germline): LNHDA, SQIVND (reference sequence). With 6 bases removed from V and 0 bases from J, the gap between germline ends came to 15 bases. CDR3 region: CASSPAGLDSGNTIYF. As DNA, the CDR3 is TGTGCCAGTAGCCCTGCCGGGTTGGACTCTGGAAACACCATATATTTT.

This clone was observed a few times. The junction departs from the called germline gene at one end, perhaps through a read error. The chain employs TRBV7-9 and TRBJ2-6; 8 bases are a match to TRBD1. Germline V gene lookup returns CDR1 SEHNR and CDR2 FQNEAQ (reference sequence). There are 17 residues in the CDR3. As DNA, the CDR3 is TGTTCCAGCAGCTTTCCAGGGGGCAAGTCTGGGGCCAACGTCCTGACTTTC. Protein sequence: CSSSFPGGKSGANVLTF.

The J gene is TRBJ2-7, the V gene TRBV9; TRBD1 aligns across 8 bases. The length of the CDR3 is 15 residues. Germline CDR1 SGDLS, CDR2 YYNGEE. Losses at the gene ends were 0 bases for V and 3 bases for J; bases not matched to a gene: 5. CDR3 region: CASSVGQGMGYEQYF. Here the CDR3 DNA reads TGTGCCAGCAGCGTAGGACAGGGGATGGGCTACGAGCAGTACTTC. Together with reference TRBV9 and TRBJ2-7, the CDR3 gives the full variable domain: DSGVTQTPKHLITATGQRVTLRCSPRSGDLSVYWYQQSLDQGLQFLIQYYNGEERAKGNILERFSAQQFPDLHSELNLSSLELGDSALYFCASSVGQGMGYEQYFGPGTRLTVT.

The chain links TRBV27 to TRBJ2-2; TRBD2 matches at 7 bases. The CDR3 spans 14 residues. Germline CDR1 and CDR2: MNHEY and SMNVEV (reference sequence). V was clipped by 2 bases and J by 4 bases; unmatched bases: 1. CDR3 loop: CASSLREGTGELFF. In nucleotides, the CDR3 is TGTGCCAGCAGTTTAAGGGAGGGCACCGGGGAGCTGTTTTTT.